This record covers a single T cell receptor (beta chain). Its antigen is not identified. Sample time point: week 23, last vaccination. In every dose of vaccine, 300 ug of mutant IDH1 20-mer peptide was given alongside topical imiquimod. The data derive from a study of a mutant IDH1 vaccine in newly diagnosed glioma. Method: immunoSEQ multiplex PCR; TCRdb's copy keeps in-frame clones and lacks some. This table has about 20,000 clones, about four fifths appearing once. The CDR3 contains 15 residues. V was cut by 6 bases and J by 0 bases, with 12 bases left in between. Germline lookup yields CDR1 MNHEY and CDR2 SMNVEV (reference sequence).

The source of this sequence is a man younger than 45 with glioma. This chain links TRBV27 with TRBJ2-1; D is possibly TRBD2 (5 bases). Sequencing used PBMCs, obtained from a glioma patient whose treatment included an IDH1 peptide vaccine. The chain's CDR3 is CASSLGLSSYNEQFF. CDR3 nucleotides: TGTGCCAGCAGCTTAGGACTTAGCTCCTACAATGAGCAGTTCTTC.